This note documents a single T cell receptor beta chain sequence. Its specificity is not known. The data originate from a study of long-term antiretroviral therapy in people with HIV. The V gene's germline CDR1 is SGHRS and CDR2 YFSETQ. J lost 3 bases, V lost 4 bases, and 8 bases had no gene match. The CDR3 has 15 residues. Study-wide findings and caveats: Clones with expansion before ART led the repertoire at all time points. Comparison with controls showed narrower CDR3 length ranges in HIV repertoires. It was not possible to obtain data on ART adherence, viral resistance or therapy changes.

A v3.0 immunoSEQ assay was performed at survey level. This table comes from immunoSEQ multiplex PCR, and its TCRdb copy is limited to in-frame clones, with some not included. The sample records about 39,000 clones, approximately 87% being singletons. The sequence derives from a woman in her forties or fifties with HIV. The starting material was unsorted PBMCs, obtained 1.2 years after starting antiretroviral therapy. The J gene is TRBJ1-1, the V gene TRBV5-1; 8 bases line up with TRBD1. The CDR3 reads CASSARTGLDTEAFF. The CDR3 DNA is TGCGCCAGCAGCGCCCGGACAGGGTTAGACACTGAAGCTTTCTTT. Full variable domain (rest looked up from reference TRBV5-1 and TRBJ1-1): KAGVTQTPRYLIKTRGQQVTLSCSPISGHRSVSWYQQTPGQGLQFLFEYFSETQRNKGNFPGRFSGRQFSNSRSEMNVSTLELGDSALYLCASSARTGLDTEAFFGQGTRLTVV.